The next 10 T cell receptor beta chains were all read from a single sample in a study of PD-1 blockade in mismatch repair-deficient tumors. Sequencing was performed with immunoSEQ multiplex PCR; in TCRdb, only in-frame clones are kept and a portion is missing. The table shows under 95,000 clones, with roughly 80% occurring only once. The material was peripheral blood, obtained 44 weeks after starting pembrolizumab. Receptors originate from an adult with mismatch repair-deficient cancer.

The rearrangement uses TRBV5-1 and TRBJ1-2; D not resolved. The V gene lost 1 base and the J gene lost 3 bases, with 7 bases spanning the gap. The germline V gene has CDR1 SGHRS and CDR2 YFSETQ. The CDR3 consists of 13 residues. As DNA, the CDR3 is TGCGCCAGCAGCTTGTCCGGAGACTATGGCTACACCTTC. It specifies CASSLSGDYGYTF.

The chain employs TRBV29-1 and TRBJ1-1; D might be TRBD1 (5 bases). The CDR3 has 13 amino acids. CDR1 and CDR2 (germline): SQVTM, ANQGSEA. The V end lost 2 bases, the J end lost 1 base, and 8 bases lay between the germline ends. This chain's CDR3 is CSVEYGGNTEAFF. Written as DNA, the CDR3 is TGCAGCGTTGAATACGGGGGGAACACTGAAGCTTTCTTT.

This chain connects TRBV5-6 to TRBJ2-2, with D possibly being TRBD1 (5 bases). The ends were cut back, 0 bases at V and 3 bases at J, with 9 bases in the middle. CDR1 and CDR2 (germline): SGHDT, YYEEEE. This CDR3 spans 15 amino acids. In DNA form, the CDR3 reads TGTGCCAGCAGCTTGGACAGGCTGGACACCGGGGAGCTGTTTTTT. Translation: CASSLDRLDTGELFF.

The chain links TRBV7-9 to TRBJ2-3; D remains ambiguous. The germline gives CDR1 SEHNR, CDR2 FQNEAQ (reference sequence). This CDR3 is built from 14 residues. Trimming shortened V by 2 bases and J by 4 bases, and 10 bases separated the two germline ends. CDR3 amino acids: CASSLQSWSDTQYF. CDR3 DNA: TGTGCCAGCAGCTTACAAAGTTGGTCAGATACGCAGTATTTT.

The chain couples TRBV18 to TRBJ1-1; 10 nucleotides match TRBD1. The ends lost 1 base at V and 6 bases at J; junction bases unmatched: 5. This CDR3 comprises 15 residues. Germline-derived CDR1 and CDR2 are KGHSH and LQKENI. CDR3 sequence (DNA): TGTGCCAGCTCACCACTGTGGGACAGGGGCCCTGAAGCTTTCTTT. Protein product: CASSPLWDRGPEAFF.

CDR3 sequence (DNA): TGTGCCAGCAGCTTGTTTTCTGCAGGGGGAGGTCAGCCCCAGCATTTT. It translates to CASSLFSAGGGQPQHF. The V call is TRBV5-8, the J call TRBJ1-5; 7 bases are a match to TRBD1. With V trimmed by 1 base and J by 6 bases, 10 bases remained unmatched. CDR1 SGHTS and CDR2 YDEGEE come from the germline V gene. The CDR3 runs to 16 residues.

This chain uses TRBV7-2 with TRBJ2-3; 11 bases line up with TRBD2. This CDR3 region has 14 residues. Germline assignment: CDR1 SGHTA and CDR2 FQGNSA. After removal of 3 bases from V and 5 bases from J, the junction contained 1 base not matched to a gene. For the CDR3, the DNA is TGTGCCAGCAGCTTCGGGACTAGCGGAGATACGCAGTATTTT. Residues: CASSFGTSGDTQYF.

The chain carries TRBV25-1 and TRBJ2-1, with 8 bases that match TRBD2. The CDR3 extends over 17 amino acids. V lost 3 bases and J lost 0; bases outside the gene matches: 7. Germline CDR1 and CDR2: MGHDK and SYGVNS. This chain's CDR3 is CASSDGGRPSSYNEQFF. In nucleotides, the CDR3 is TGTGCCAGCAGTGATGGCGGGAGGCCGAGCTCCTACAATGAGCAGTTCTTC.

In its sample, this clone was seen once. The V gene is TRBV7-3, the J gene TRBJ2-1; maybe TRBD2 (6 bases). This CDR3 spans 15 amino acids. V dropped 3 bases and J dropped 0 bases, with 9 bases sitting between them. Germline assignment: CDR1 SGHTA and CDR2 FQGTGA. The chain's CDR3 is CASSFGTASYNEQFF. The CDR3, as DNA: TGTGCCAGCAGCTTTGGGACTGCCTCCTACAATGAGCAGTTCTTC.

This rearrangement joins TRBV4-2 to TRBJ1-1; no reliable D call. V was shortened by 0 bases and J by 10 bases, with 18 bases between the two germline ends. This CDR3 region has 15 residues. The germline V gene has CDR1 LGHNA and CDR2 YNFKEQ. CDR3 amino acids: CASSQDIRVPGGAFF. The CDR3 DNA is TGTGCCAGCAGCCAAGATATTCGGGTACCGGGTGGAGCTTTCTTT.